This TCR beta chain was captured by sequencing in a study of T cell responses to AZD1222 COVID-19 vaccine. Study observations and caveats: White British people made up most donors, females outnumbered males, and clonal diversity was possibly underestimated. None of the repertoires were sampled until the peak T cell response had passed. The study found Spike-specific TCR breadth and depth rose after two AZD1222 doses.

Turning to this clone: Its specificity is unknown.

Trimming stripped 4 bases from V and 2 bases from J, with 17 bases between. The CDR3 loop spans 16 amino acids. Germline loops: CDR1 LNHNV, CDR2 YYDKDF (reference sequence). Repertoires were generated with immunoSEQ multiplex PCR, while TCRdb's copy carries only in-frame clones and drops some. Here the sample spans about 85,000 clones, around 86% being singletons. The V and J genes are TRBV15 and TRBJ1-2; D gene uncertain. This sequence originates from an adult in good health. The sample here was peripheral blood, taken on day 0 of AZD1222 vaccination. CDR3 loop: CATSKSSIVLNYGYTF. The CDR3, as DNA: TGTGCCACCAGCAAGTCTTCCATAGTCTTAAACTATGGCTACACCTTC.